Detailed here is one TCR beta chain. Likely a read error: the CDR3 ends without its conserved phenylalanine or tryptophan. The DNA is left out, because the CDR3 cannot be placed on it with certainty; the CDR3 is given as TCRdb lists it. A modified ARM-PCR protocol with three rounds of nested PCR amplified TCRbeta. TCRdb passed the multiplex PCR reads through MiXCR, listing each CDR3 protein once. The repertoire holds approximately 44,000 distinct CDR3 sequences, with more than 50% as singletons. The data originate from a study of tumor and adjacent non-tumor tissue in lung cancer. This sample's RNA came from whole unsorted tissue. The normal lung tissue was taken more than 3 cm from the tumor edge. A total of 13 residues make up the CDR3, ends included. Germline CDR1 is SGHNT and CDR2 is YYREEE (reference sequence).

This chain links TRBV5-4 with TRBJ2-5. The sample consisted of distant non-tumor lung tissue. The source of this sequence is a man in his fifties with non-small cell lung cancer. The CDR3 region is CASSFAGGETRYL.